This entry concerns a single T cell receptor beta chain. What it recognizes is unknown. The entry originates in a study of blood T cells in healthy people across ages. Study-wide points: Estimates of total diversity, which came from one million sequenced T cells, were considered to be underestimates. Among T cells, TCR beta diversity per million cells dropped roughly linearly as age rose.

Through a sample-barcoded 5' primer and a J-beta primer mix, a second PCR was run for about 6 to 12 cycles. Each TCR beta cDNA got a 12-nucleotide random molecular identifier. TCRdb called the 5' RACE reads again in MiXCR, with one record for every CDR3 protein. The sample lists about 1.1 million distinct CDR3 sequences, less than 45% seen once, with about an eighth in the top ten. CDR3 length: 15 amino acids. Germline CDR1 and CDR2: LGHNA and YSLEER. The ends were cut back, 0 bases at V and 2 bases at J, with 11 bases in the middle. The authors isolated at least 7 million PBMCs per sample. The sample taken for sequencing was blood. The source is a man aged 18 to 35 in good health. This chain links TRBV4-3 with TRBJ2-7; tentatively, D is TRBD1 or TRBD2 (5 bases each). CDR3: CASSQDGGTPYEQYF. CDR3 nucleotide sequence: TGCGCCAGCAGCCAAGATGGGGGTACACCCTACGAGCAGTACTTC.